This T cell receptor beta chain was observed in a study of blood T cell repertoires in COVID-19. In the study overall: Sample material is recorded as cDNA or gDNA derived from T cells, B-cell-depleted T cells, or PBMCs.

Here immunoSEQ multiplex PCR was the method, and the copy in TCRdb shows in-frame clones only, minus some. Here the sample spans more than 250,000 clones, 70% to 90% being singletons. In germline, CDR1 is MDHEN, CDR2 SYDVKM. This CDR3 comprises 14 residues. Unmatched junction bases numbered 1, after V lost 2 bases and J lost 2 bases. This receptor was taken from a woman aged 25 to 45 who had recovered from COVID-19. The material sequenced was peripheral blood. The rearrangement joins TRBV28 to TRBJ2-3; TRBD1 matches 7 bases. CDR3 nucleotide sequence: TGTGCCAGCAGTTTAGACAGGGCCACAGATACGCAGTATTTT. Translation gives CASSLDRATDTQYF.